Listed below are T cell receptor beta chains from one sample, sequenced in a study of identical twins. TCRdb re-derived calls from the 5' RACE reads in MiXCR, one entry per CDR3 protein. Of hundreds of thousands of distinct CDR3 sequences in the sample, 15% to 20% were seen once. The data were also submitted as part of a second study, on T cells expressing NK-cell markers.

Sequencing used PBMCs. The receptors were sampled from a woman aged 18 to 35 in good health. Each CDR3 is given with its conserved first and last residue. The D gene is left open where the match is weak. Clone size is not always given. Where it is, it says once, few, many or a class for expanded clones.

d_call: TRBD2
v_call: TRBV6-5
clone_size: -
j_call: TRBJ2-3
cdr3_aa: CASSSSGGVATDTQYF
cdr3_nt: TGTGCCAGCAGTTCCTCCGGGGGGGTAGCAACAGATACGCAGTATTTT

d_call: -
v_call: TRBV20-1
clone_size: -
j_call: TRBJ1-2
cdr3_aa: CSASRELGYGYTF
cdr3_nt: TGCAGTGCTAGCCGGGAGCTAGGGTATGGCTACACCTTC

d_call: TRBD1
v_call: TRBV6-2/TRBV6-3
clone_size: -
j_call: TRBJ2-1
cdr3_aa: CASNGQGARNEQFF
cdr3_nt: TGTGCCAGCAATGGACAGGGGGCGAGGAATGAGCAGTTCTTC

d_call: -
v_call: TRBV12-3/TRBV12-4
clone_size: few
j_call: TRBJ2-1
cdr3_aa: CASTSPTRSNEQFF
cdr3_nt: TGTGCCAGCACCTCCCCCACTAGGAGCAATGAGCAGTTCTTC

d_call: TRBD1
v_call: TRBV5-1
clone_size: -
j_call: TRBJ2-7
cdr3_aa: CASSIDRELGQYF
cdr3_nt: TGCGCCAGCAGCATCGACAGGGAGCTCGGGCAGTACTTC

d_call: -
v_call: TRBV5-1
clone_size: -
j_call: TRBJ2-3
cdr3_aa: CASSTLGQLADTQYF
cdr3_nt: TGCGCCAGCAGCACCCTCGGACAGCTCGCAGATACGCAGTATTTT

d_call: -
v_call: TRBV12-3/TRBV12-4
clone_size: few
j_call: TRBJ1-1
cdr3_aa: CASSPRKDEAFF
cdr3_nt: TGTGCCAGCAGCCCCCGTAAGGATGAAGCTTTCTTT

d_call: -
v_call: TRBV29-1
clone_size: -
j_call: TRBJ2-2
cdr3_aa: CSVPAFRGGTGELFF
cdr3_nt: TGCAGCGTCCCTGCTTTCAGGGGTGGCACCGGGGAGCTGTTTTTT

d_call: -
v_call: TRBV25-1
clone_size: -
j_call: TRBJ2-1
cdr3_aa: CASSESYANEQFF
cdr3_nt: TGTGCCAGCAGTGAAAGTTACGCTAATGAGCAGTTCTTC

d_call: -
v_call: TRBV7-2
clone_size: many
j_call: TRBJ2-7
cdr3_aa: CASSSSAFSDEQYF
cdr3_nt: TGTGCCAGCAGCTCGTCAGCTTTCAGCGACGAGCAGTACTTC

d_call: TRBD2
v_call: TRBV12-3/TRBV12-4
clone_size: -
j_call: TRBJ2-1
cdr3_aa: CATTGLAIDEQFF
cdr3_nt: TGTGCCACCACGGGACTAGCGATCGATGAGCAGTTCTTC

d_call: -
v_call: TRBV20-1
clone_size: few
j_call: TRBJ2-1
cdr3_aa: CSASISGQFF
cdr3_nt: TGCAGTGCTAGTATTAGCGGCCAGTTCTTC

d_call: -
v_call: TRBV15
clone_size: few
j_call: TRBJ2-7
cdr3_aa: CATSREGDTLSEQYF
cdr3_nt: TGTGCCACCAGCAGAGAGGGAGACACCCTTAGCGAGCAGTACTTC

d_call: -
v_call: TRBV20-1
clone_size: -
j_call: TRBJ1-1
cdr3_aa: CSARDTRGTEAFF
cdr3_nt: TGCAGTGCTAGAGATACAAGGGGCACTGAAGCTTTCTTT

d_call: -
v_call: TRBV12-3/TRBV12-4
clone_size: many
j_call: TRBJ1-2
cdr3_aa: CASSFGGGYTF
cdr3_nt: TGTGCCAGCAGTTTTGGGGGTGGCTACACCTTC

d_call: -
v_call: TRBV3-1
clone_size: few
j_call: TRBJ2-7
cdr3_aa: CASSTQDAAYEQYF
cdr3_nt: TGTGCCAGCAGCACCCAGGACGCGGCCTACGAGCAGTACTTC

d_call: TRBD2
v_call: TRBV12-3/TRBV12-4
clone_size: -
j_call: TRBJ2-1
cdr3_aa: CASRSSGRSEQFF
cdr3_nt: TGTGCCAGCCGCTCTAGCGGGAGGAGTGAGCAGTTCTTC

d_call: TRBD1
v_call: TRBV29-1
clone_size: -
j_call: TRBJ2-1
cdr3_aa: CSVVSLITGGYYNEQFF
cdr3_nt: TGCAGCGTTGTCTCCCTCATAACAGGGGGCTACTACAATGAGCAGTTCTTC

d_call: TRBD2
v_call: TRBV6-1
clone_size: few
j_call: TRBJ2-5
cdr3_aa: CASSRTSGRSQGGTQYF
cdr3_nt: TGTGCCAGCAGTCGCACTAGCGGGAGGTCCCAAGGCGGGACCCAGTACTTC

d_call: TRBD1
v_call: TRBV5-1
clone_size: -
j_call: TRBJ2-7
cdr3_aa: CASSPIAGGSYEQYF
cdr3_nt: TGCGCCAGCAGCCCCATCGCAGGGGGATCCTACGAGCAGTACTTC

d_call: -
v_call: TRBV20-1
clone_size: few
j_call: TRBJ2-5
cdr3_aa: CSATQTVPQETQYF
cdr3_nt: TGCAGTGCTACGCAGACAGTACCTCAAGAGACCCAGTACTTC

d_call: TRBD2
v_call: TRBV20-1
clone_size: few
j_call: TRBJ2-7
cdr3_aa: CSAPGLAGVVSGYEQYF
cdr3_nt: TGCAGTGCCCCGGGACTAGCGGGAGTCGTTTCAGGGTACGAGCAGTACTTC

d_call: TRBD1
v_call: TRBV30
clone_size: -
j_call: TRBJ2-1
cdr3_aa: CAWSRGRDNEQFF
cdr3_nt: TGTGCCTGGAGCAGGGGGCGGGACAATGAGCAGTTCTTC

d_call: -
v_call: TRBV27
clone_size: many
j_call: TRBJ2-1
cdr3_aa: CASSFSAGSSYNEQFF
cdr3_nt: TGTGCCAGCAGTTTCTCAGCAGGGAGCTCCTACAATGAGCAGTTCTTC

d_call: -
v_call: TRBV6-1
clone_size: few
j_call: TRBJ2-1
cdr3_aa: CASSVMGQHEQFF
cdr3_nt: TGTGCCAGCAGTGTAATGGGTCAACATGAGCAGTTCTTC

d_call: -
v_call: TRBV27
clone_size: -
j_call: TRBJ2-1
cdr3_aa: CASKGGERAEQFF
cdr3_nt: TGTGCCAGCAAAGGAGGGGAAAGGGCTGAGCAGTTCTTC

d_call: -
v_call: TRBV3-1
clone_size: -
j_call: TRBJ1-1
cdr3_aa: CASSHASLNTEAFF
cdr3_nt: TGTGCCAGCAGCCACGCCAGTTTGAACACTGAAGCTTTCTTT

d_call: -
v_call: TRBV5-8
clone_size: few
j_call: TRBJ1-4
cdr3_aa: CASSFYPGVGNEKLFF
cdr3_nt: TGTGCCAGCAGCTTCTATCCCGGGGTGGGTAATGAAAAACTGTTTTTT

d_call: -
v_call: TRBV20-1
clone_size: few
j_call: TRBJ2-7
cdr3_aa: CSARSRGEQARVEQYF
cdr3_nt: TGCAGTGCTAGGAGCCGAGGGGAGCAGGCCCGAGTCGAGCAGTACTTC

d_call: -
v_call: TRBV9
clone_size: -
j_call: TRBJ2-2
cdr3_aa: CASSVGSAPLAGELFF
cdr3_nt: TGTGCCAGCAGCGTAGGAAGCGCGCCCTTGGCCGGGGAGCTGTTTTTT

d_call: -
v_call: TRBV5-1
clone_size: -
j_call: TRBJ2-3
cdr3_aa: CASSLERPDTQYF
cdr3_nt: TGCGCCAGCAGCTTGGAGCGCCCAGATACGCAGTATTTT

d_call: TRBD1
v_call: TRBV5-5
clone_size: -
j_call: TRBJ2-7
cdr3_aa: CASSARDRGNEQYF
cdr3_nt: TGTGCCAGCAGCGCCCGGGACAGAGGGAACGAGCAGTACTTC

d_call: TRBD1
v_call: TRBV2
clone_size: -
j_call: TRBJ1-5
cdr3_aa: CASRGDSLNQPQHF
cdr3_nt: TGTGCCAGCAGGGGGGACAGCCTGAATCAGCCCCAGCATTTT

d_call: TRBD2
v_call: TRBV20-1
clone_size: few
j_call: TRBJ2-1
cdr3_aa: CSARTGTRNEQFF
cdr3_nt: TGCAGTGCTAGGACCGGGACTAGGAATGAGCAGTTCTTC

d_call: TRBD2
v_call: TRBV12-3/TRBV12-4
clone_size: -
j_call: TRBJ2-7
cdr3_aa: CASTPGGPFEQYF
cdr3_nt: TGTGCCAGCACTCCGGGGGGGCCCTTCGAGCAGTACTTC

d_call: -
v_call: TRBV7-2
clone_size: many
j_call: TRBJ1-1
cdr3_aa: CASSLSGVMNTEAFF
cdr3_nt: TGTGCCAGCAGCTTATCCGGAGTAATGAACACTGAAGCTTTCTTT

d_call: -
v_call: TRBV4-2
clone_size: -
j_call: TRBJ1-4
cdr3_aa: CASSQDLGDNEKLFF
cdr3_nt: TGTGCCAGCAGCCAAGATCTCGGGGACAATGAAAAACTGTTTTTT

d_call: -
v_call: TRBV5-1
clone_size: few
j_call: TRBJ2-2
cdr3_aa: CASSPTAGIAGELFF
cdr3_nt: TGCGCCAGCAGCCCAACCGCAGGGATAGCCGGGGAGCTGTTTTTT

d_call: TRBD2
v_call: TRBV5-1
clone_size: -
j_call: TRBJ2-1
cdr3_aa: CASSPALAGEDNEQFF
cdr3_nt: TGCGCCAGCAGCCCTGCCCTAGCGGGAGAAGACAATGAGCAGTTCTTC

d_call: -
v_call: TRBV7-6
clone_size: -
j_call: TRBJ2-1
cdr3_aa: CASSLMGGDYNEQFF
cdr3_nt: TGTGCCAGCAGCTTAATGGGCGGGGACTACAATGAGCAGTTCTTC

d_call: -
v_call: TRBV6-2/TRBV6-3
clone_size: -
j_call: TRBJ2-1
cdr3_aa: CASRPRGHEQFF
cdr3_nt: TGTGCCAGCAGGCCACGCGGCCATGAGCAGTTCTTC

d_call: -
v_call: TRBV24-1
clone_size: many
j_call: TRBJ2-1
cdr3_aa: CATSDSQNEQFF
cdr3_nt: TGTGCCACCAGTGATTCACAAAATGAGCAGTTCTTC

d_call: TRBD2
v_call: TRBV20-1
clone_size: -
j_call: TRBJ2-7
cdr3_aa: CSAWEGRQEQYF
cdr3_nt: TGCAGTGCCTGGGAGGGGCGGCAGGAGCAGTACTTC

d_call: -
v_call: TRBV20-1
clone_size: -
j_call: TRBJ2-3
cdr3_aa: CSARDPLTDTQYF
cdr3_nt: TGCAGTGCTAGAGACCCCCTCACAGATACGCAGTATTTT

d_call: -
v_call: TRBV5-1
clone_size: few
j_call: TRBJ2-1
cdr3_aa: CASSSQTRSDNEQFF
cdr3_nt: TGCGCCAGCAGCAGTCAGACTAGATCGGACAATGAGCAGTTCTTC

d_call: -
v_call: TRBV5-1
clone_size: many
j_call: TRBJ2-1
cdr3_aa: CASSLVDNEQFF
cdr3_nt: TGTGCCAGCAGTTTAGTTGACAATGAGCAGTTCTTC

d_call: -
v_call: TRBV5-1
clone_size: once
j_call: TRBJ2-3
cdr3_aa: CASSWEGTDTQYF
cdr3_nt: TGCGCCAGCAGCTGGGAGGGCACAGATACGCAGTATTTT

d_call: TRBD1
v_call: TRBV20-1
clone_size: few
j_call: TRBJ2-7
cdr3_aa: CSASLGTGPYEQYF
cdr3_nt: TGCAGTGCTAGCTTGGGGACAGGACCCTACGAGCAGTACTTC